Listed below are T cell receptor beta chains from one sample, sequenced in a study of human T cells and chemical hapten exposure. MiXCR, run by TCRdb on the RACE reads, gives a single entry per CDR3 protein. The data contain over 130,000 distinct CDR3 sequences, approximately 10% of them singletons. Here the sequenced sample was whole blood, taken in connection with sensitization to the hapten diphenylcyclopropenone (DPC). All receptors derive from a woman aged 45-59 years with alopecia areata. Some clones in this sample may be carry-over from other donors' samples. The CDR3 runs from the conserved cysteine through the conserved F or W. The D gene is left open where the match is weak. Rows may omit the clone size; those that give it use once, few, many or a size class.

clone_size j_call v_call d_call cdr3_nt cdr3_aa
. TRBJ2-1 TRBV11-2 TRBD2 TGTGCCAGCAGCGCCAGTCTAGCGGGAAGCTACAATGAGCAGTTCTTC CASSASLAGSYNEQFF
few TRBJ1-1 TRBV6-5 TRBD1 TGTGCCAGCAGTTACGTAGGGACAGGGAAGACCGATGAAGCTTTCTTT CASSYVGTGKTDEAFF
. TRBJ2-2 TRBV7-6 TRBD1 TGTGCCAGCAGCTCCGGGACAGTCAACACCGGGGAGCTGTTTTTT CASSSGTVNTGELFF
many TRBJ1-2 TRBV29-1 . TGCAGCGTTGAAGCCCCCCCGGCAGGTCAGACCGGCTACACCTTC CSVEAPPAGQTGYTF
. TRBJ2-1 TRBV10-1 . TGCGCCAGCAGCTGCGACTCCGACCGGCGTTACAATGAGCAGTTCTTC CASSCDSDRRYNEQFF
many TRBJ2-1 TRBV7-9 . TGTGCCAGCCCCGCCCCGCACGGGTACTCCTACAATGAGCAGTTCTTC CASPAPHGYSYNEQFF
few TRBJ1-2 TRBV4-2 TRBD1 TGTGCCAGCAGCCAAGATTCCGGGACAGGAGCCTATGGCTACACCTTC CASSQDSGTGAYGYTF
many TRBJ1-4 TRBV21-1 . TGTGCCAGCAGCCCAGATGGGGGGCCGGGGGAAAAACTGTTTTTT CASSPDGGPGEKLFF
few TRBJ2-7 TRBV18 . TGTGCCAGCTCACCGCCCGTGGGGCTTTACGAGCAGTACTTC CASSPPVGLYEQYF
. TRBJ1-5 TRBV6-2/TRBV6-3 . TGTGCCAGCAGTTACAGGTATTTGCCCCAGCATTTT CASSYRYLPQHF
few TRBJ1-2 TRBV6-5 . TGTGCCAGCAGTAGGGGAACACCCGCTAACTATGGCTACACCTTC CASSRGTPANYGYTF
few TRBJ2-7 TRBV12-3/TRBV12-4 TRBD2 TGTGCCAGCAGCGTCCGCGGGAGGCACAACGAGCAGTACTTC CASSVRGRHNEQYF
many TRBJ2-6 TRBV4-3 TRBD2 TGCGCCAGCAGCCAAGATCTCCAGCTAGCGGGCTCTGGGGCCAACGTCCTGACTTTC CASSQDLQLAGSGANVLTF
. TRBJ2-7 TRBV7-6 . TGTGCCAGCAGCTTAGCGGGGCAGGGGACCCACGAGCAGTACTTC CASSLAGQGTHEQYF
. TRBJ2-3 TRBV4-3 TRBD2 TGCGCCAGCAGCCAAGATCCAGCGGGAGGCCCTCGCACAGATACGCAGTATTTT CASSQDPAGGPRTDTQYF
. TRBJ1-1 TRBV5-1 . TGCGCCAGCAGCCAGGGAAGCATGAACACTGAAGCTTTCTTT CASSQGSMNTEAFF
few TRBJ1-5 TRBV10-3 . TGTGCCATCAGTGATGCGGGAAATCAGCCCCAGCATTTT CAISDAGNQPQHF
. TRBJ2-7 TRBV7-2 TRBD1 TGTGCCAGCAGCTTAGAGCCGGGACAGGGTCGCGAGCAGTACTTC CASSLEPGQGREQYF
many TRBJ2-1 TRBV28 TRBD2 TGTGCCAGCAGTGGGCGGACTAGCGGGAGTCTCGATGAGCAGTTCTTC CASSGRTSGSLDEQFF
. TRBJ2-7 TRBV7-6 . TGTGCCAGCAGCAGAACGACAGGCCCCTACGAGCAGTACTTC CASSRTTGPYEQYF
many TRBJ2-7 TRBV5-4 . TGTGCCAGCAGCCTTATGGGTTACGAGCAGTACTTC CASSLMGYEQYF
many TRBJ2-7 TRBV19 . TGTGCCAGTAGTATAGAAGGAGTGGGCGAGCAGTACTTC CASSIEGVGEQYF
many TRBJ2-1 TRBV20-1 . TGCAGTGCTAGAGTTAGCGAGGACTACAATGAGCAGTTCTTC CSARVSEDYNEQFF
few TRBJ2-3 TRBV2 TRBD2 TGTGCCAGCAGTGAAGAGGGACTAGCACCAGATACGCAGTATTTT CASSEEGLAPDTQYF
few TRBJ1-5 TRBV7-2 . TGTGCCAGCAGCTACGACAGGTCCGGGCAGCCCCAGCATTTT CASSYDRSGQPQHF
few TRBJ2-5 TRBV28 . TGTGCCAGCACCAGGGGACTCGGCAAGCAAGAGACCCAGTACTTC CASTRGLGKQETQYF
few TRBJ2-7 TRBV6-5 TRBD1 TGTGCCAGCAGTATCTTCGGACAGGGCCACGAGCAGTACTTC CASSIFGQGHEQYF
. TRBJ2-2 TRBV18 . TGTGCCAGCTCACCCTTATCCAGGCAGTCGAACACCGGGGAGCTGTTTTTT CASSPLSRQSNTGELFF
few TRBJ2-5 TRBV19 . TGTGCCAGTAGGCCCGGGACGGAAGAGACCCAGTACTTC CASRPGTEETQYF
few TRBJ2-7 TRBV27 . TGTGCCAGCAGTTTAAGGTCTGGCTACGAGCAGTACTTC CASSLRSGYEQYF
. TRBJ2-3 TRBV23-1 . TGCGCCAGCAGTCAATCGAGGACAGGAATGGGGGGTAGCACAGATACGCAGTATTTT CASSQSRTGMGGSTDTQYF
many TRBJ2-5 TRBV2 TRBD2 TGTGCCAGCAGATGGGGGACTACTTCTAAAGAGACCCAGTACTTC CASRWGTTSKETQYF
many TRBJ2-2 TRBV2 . TGTGCCAGCACCCAGGGAGGCACCGGGGAGCTGTTTTTT CASTQGGTGELFF
few TRBJ1-1 TRBV9 TRBD1 TGTGCCAGCAGTGTCTCTTGGACAGGAAACACTGAAGCTTTCTTT CASSVSWTGNTEAFF
. TRBJ1-6 TRBV29-1 . TGCAGCGTTCAGGAGAAAACGCATTCACCCCTCCACTTT CSVQEKTHSPLHF
few TRBJ1-1 TRBV7-2 TRBD1 TGTGCCAGCAGCCCCTCGTGGGACAGGGTCACTGAAGCTTTCTTT CASSPSWDRVTEAFF
few TRBJ2-4 TRBV7-9 TRBD1 TGTGCCAGCAGCTCCTCGACAGGGCTTAAAAACATTCAGTACTTC CASSSSTGLKNIQYF
many TRBJ2-1 TRBV5-1 TRBD2 TGCGCCAGCATATCTAGCGGGAGTTTGAATGAGCAGTTCTTC CASISSGSLNEQFF
many TRBJ2-5 TRBV10-3 TRBD2 TGTGCCATCAGCGCACTAGCGGGACAAGAGACCCAGTACTTC CAISALAGQETQYF
. TRBJ2-7 TRBV7-8 TRBD2 TGTGCCAGCAGCCATGGGACTACTGGGGGCGAGCAGTACTTC CASSHGTTGGEQYF
few TRBJ2-1 TRBV6-6 . TGTGCCAGCAGGACCGAAGGACAGTTTTACAATGAGCAGTTCTTC CASRTEGQFYNEQFF
. TRBJ2-2 TRBV27 TRBD2 TGTGCCAGCGTGGGGCTAGCGGGATCCGTCACCGGGGAGCTGTTTTTT CASVGLAGSVTGELFF
many TRBJ2-1 TRBV12-3/TRBV12-4 TRBD2 TGTGCCAGCAGTCCCGGACAGGGGAGGCTAGCGGGGGGGAATGAGCAGTTCTTC CASSPGQGRLAGGNEQFF
few TRBJ2-5 TRBV5-1 . TGCGCCAGCAGCTTGAGGGTAGACGTACAAGAGACCCAGTACTTC CASSLRVDVQETQYF
. TRBJ2-7 TRBV5-1 . TGCGCCAGCAGCTTGGGAGCACAGGGGGGGTACGAGCAGTACTTC CASSLGAQGGYEQYF
many TRBJ2-7 TRBV7-2 TRBD2 TGTGCCAGCAGCGTGTCTCGGACTAGCGGGATTTACGAGCAGTACTTC CASSVSRTSGIYEQYF
few TRBJ2-1 TRBV30 TRBD1 TGTGCCGGGCGGGACAGGGGTTACAATGAGCAGTTCTTC CAGRDRGYNEQFF
many TRBJ2-7 TRBV29-1 . TGCAGCGTTGGACAAGTCTACGAGCAGTACTTC CSVGQVYEQYF
. TRBJ2-3 TRBV7-2 . TGTGCCAGCAGCTGGGTGGGGTCCACAGATACGCAGTATTTT CASSWVGSTDTQYF
. TRBJ2-3 TRBV30 . TGTGCCTGGAGTGGGCCGGAGAGTAATACGCAGTATTTT CAWSGPESNTQYF